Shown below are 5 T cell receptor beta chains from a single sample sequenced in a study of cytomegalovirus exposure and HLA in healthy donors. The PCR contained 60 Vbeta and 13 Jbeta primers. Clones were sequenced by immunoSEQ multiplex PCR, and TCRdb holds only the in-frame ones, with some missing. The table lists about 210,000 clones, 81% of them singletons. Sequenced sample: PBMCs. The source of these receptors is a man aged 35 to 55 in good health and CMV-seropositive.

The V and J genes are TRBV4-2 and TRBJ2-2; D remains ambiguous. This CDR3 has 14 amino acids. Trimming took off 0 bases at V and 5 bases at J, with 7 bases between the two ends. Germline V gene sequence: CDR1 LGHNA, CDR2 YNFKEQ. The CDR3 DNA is TGTGCCAGCAGCCAAGAAACGCAGACCGGGGAGCTGTTTTTT. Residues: CASSQETQTGELFF.

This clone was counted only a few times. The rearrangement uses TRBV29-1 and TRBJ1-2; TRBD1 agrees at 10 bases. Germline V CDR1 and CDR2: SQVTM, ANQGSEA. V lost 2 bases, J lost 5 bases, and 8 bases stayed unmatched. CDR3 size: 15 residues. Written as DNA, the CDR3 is TGCAGCGTTGAACGAGGACAGGGGGTTGGGTATGGCTACACCTTC. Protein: CSVERGQGVGYGYTF.

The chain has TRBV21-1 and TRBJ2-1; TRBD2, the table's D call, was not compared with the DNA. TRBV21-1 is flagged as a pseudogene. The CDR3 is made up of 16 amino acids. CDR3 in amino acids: CASSKVGSGRKLEQFF. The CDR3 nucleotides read TGTGCCAGCAGCAAGGTGGGTAGCGGGAGAAAGCTTGAGCAGTTCTTC.

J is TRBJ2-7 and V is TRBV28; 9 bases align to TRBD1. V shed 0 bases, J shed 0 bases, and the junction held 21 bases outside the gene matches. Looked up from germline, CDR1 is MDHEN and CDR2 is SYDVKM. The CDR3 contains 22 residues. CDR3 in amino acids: CASSLWVMVGGQGDTPSYEQYF. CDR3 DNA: TGTGCCAGCAGTTTATGGGTGATGGTGGGGGGACAGGGAGATACACCCTCCTACGAGCAGTACTTC.

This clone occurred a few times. The CDR3 DNA follows: TGTGCCAGCTCGTATAGCGGGGGGGCCTACAATGAGCAGTTCTTC. It yields the protein CASSYSGGAYNEQFF. The rearrangement joins TRBV18 to TRBJ2-1; 11 nucleotides line up with TRBD2. CDR1 is KGHSH, CDR2 LQKENI, per germline. CDR3 length: 15 amino acids. The V gene end was trimmed by 6 bases and the J gene end by 2 bases; junction bases not matched to a gene: 3. The whole variable domain, remainder taken from reference TRBV18 and TRBJ2-1, is NAGVMQNPRHLVRRRGQEARLRCSPMKGHSHVYWYRQLPEEGLKFMVYLQKENIIDESGMPKERFSAEFPKEGPSILRIQQVVRGDSAAYFCASSYSGGAYNEQFFGPGTRLTVL.